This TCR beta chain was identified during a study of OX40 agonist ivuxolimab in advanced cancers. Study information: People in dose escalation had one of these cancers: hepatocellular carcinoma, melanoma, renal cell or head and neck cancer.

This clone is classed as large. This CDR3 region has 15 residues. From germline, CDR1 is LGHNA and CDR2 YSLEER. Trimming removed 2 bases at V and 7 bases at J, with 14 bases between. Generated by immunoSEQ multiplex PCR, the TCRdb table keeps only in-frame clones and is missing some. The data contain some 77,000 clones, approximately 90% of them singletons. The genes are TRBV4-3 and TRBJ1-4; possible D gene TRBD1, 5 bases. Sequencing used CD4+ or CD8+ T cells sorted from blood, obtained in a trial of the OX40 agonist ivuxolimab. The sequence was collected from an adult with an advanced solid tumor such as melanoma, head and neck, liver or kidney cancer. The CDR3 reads CASSQTWGGGEKLFF. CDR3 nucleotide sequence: TGCGCCAGCAGCCAAACCTGGGGGGGAGGTGAAAAACTGTTTTTT.